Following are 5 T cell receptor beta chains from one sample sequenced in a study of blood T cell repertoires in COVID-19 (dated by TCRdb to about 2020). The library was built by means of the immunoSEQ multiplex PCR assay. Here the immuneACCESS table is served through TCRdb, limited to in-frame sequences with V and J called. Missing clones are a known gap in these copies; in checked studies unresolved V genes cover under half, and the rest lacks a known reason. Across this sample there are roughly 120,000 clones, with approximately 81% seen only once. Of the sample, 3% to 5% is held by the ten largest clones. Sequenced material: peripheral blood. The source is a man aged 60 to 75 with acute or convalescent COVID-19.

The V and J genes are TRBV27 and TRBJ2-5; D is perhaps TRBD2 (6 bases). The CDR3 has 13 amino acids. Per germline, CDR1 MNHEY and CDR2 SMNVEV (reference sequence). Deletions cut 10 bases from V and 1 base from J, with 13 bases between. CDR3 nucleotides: TGTGCCACGTCTTTAGCGGTCCAAGAGACCCAGTACTTC. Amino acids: CATSLAVQETQYF.

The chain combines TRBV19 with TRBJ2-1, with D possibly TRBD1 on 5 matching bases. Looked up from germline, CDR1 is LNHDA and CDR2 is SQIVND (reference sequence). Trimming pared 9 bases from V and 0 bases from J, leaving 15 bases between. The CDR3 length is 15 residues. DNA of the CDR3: TGTGCCAGCACGCCAGGGTCTAGCTCCTACAATGAGCAGTTCTTC. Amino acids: CASTPGSSSYNEQFF.

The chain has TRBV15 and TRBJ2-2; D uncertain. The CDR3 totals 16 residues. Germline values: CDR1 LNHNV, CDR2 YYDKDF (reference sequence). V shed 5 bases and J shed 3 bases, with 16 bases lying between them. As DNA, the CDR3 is TGTGCCACCAGCGGGTCGAGGTCCGGGTACACCGGGGAGCTGTTTTTT. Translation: CATSGSRSGYTGELFF.

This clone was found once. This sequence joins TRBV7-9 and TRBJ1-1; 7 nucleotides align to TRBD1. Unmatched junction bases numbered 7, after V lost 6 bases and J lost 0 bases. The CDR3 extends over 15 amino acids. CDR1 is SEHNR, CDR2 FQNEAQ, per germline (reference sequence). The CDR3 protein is CASSRQGAMNTEAFF. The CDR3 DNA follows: TGTGCCAGCAGTCGACAGGGCGCCATGAACACTGAAGCTTTCTTT.

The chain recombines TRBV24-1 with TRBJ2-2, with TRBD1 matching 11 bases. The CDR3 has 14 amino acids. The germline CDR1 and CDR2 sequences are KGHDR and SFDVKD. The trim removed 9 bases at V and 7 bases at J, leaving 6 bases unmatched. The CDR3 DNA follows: TGTGCCACCGGCCCTGGGACAGGGGGCGGGGAGCTGTTTTTT. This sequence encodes CATGPGTGGGELFF.